This T cell receptor beta chain stems from a study of shared clonotypes between healthy human individuals. Whole-study results and caveats: Shared across a few donors were around 4.7% of the naive CD4 clonotypes.

Details on this clone: Its antigen is as yet unknown.

Only in-frame clones appear in the TCRdb table, and some are missing; sequencing was by immunoSEQ multiplex PCR. The sample lists over 100,000 clones, 68% occurring once. Germline CDR1 reads MGHDK; CDR2 reads SYGVNS. Trimming left V 5 bases short and J 1 base short, with 9 bases between. The CDR3 is 13 amino acids. The chain joins TRBV25-1 to TRBJ2-7, with TRBD2 as a possible D gene (6 bases). The source is a woman in her twenties or thirties in good health. Input material: memory CD8+ T cells sorted from blood. Subset defined: CD45RO+ cells pooled with CCR7-negative TemRA cells. The CDR3 nucleotides read TGTGCCAGCAGTAACGGACTATCCTACGAGCAGTACTTC. Translation gives CASSNGLSYEQYF.